This T cell receptor (beta chain) was identified in a study of T cells in Graves' hyperthyroidism and ophthalmopathy. V was pared by 0 bases and J by 5 bases, with 11 bases between. The CDR3 extends over 14 amino acids. Germline V gives CDR1 SEHNR, CDR2 FQNEAQ (reference sequence). There are many counts of this clonotype. Its matching antigen is unknown. Findings and limits, study-wide: Most expanded thyroid clonotypes above 0.001 also appeared in blood. Median prediction lead before ophthalmopathy onset was six to eight months with the model.

Graves' hyperthyroidism was deemed stable absent ophthalmopathy progression within 18 months. The study based diagnoses on clinical symptoms, serum thyroxine and TRAb, thyroid ultrasound and orbital computed tomography. Amplification of TCR beta CDR3 regions was performed using RNA transcripts as template. TCR CDR3 regions were first amplified by RT-PCR with HTBI primers. TCRdb re-called the multiplex PCR reads with MiXCR, one entry per CDR3 protein. The sample holds some 800,000 distinct CDR3 sequences; 38% are singletons and the top ten take about 9%. The receptor was isolated from a man between 18 and 29 years old with Graves' hyperthyroidism. The material sequenced was blood. The chain has TRBV7-9 and TRBJ2-7, with D perhaps being TRBD1 or TRBD2 (5 bases each). The CDR3 loop is CASSLAGTPHEQYF. The CDR3 region has the DNA TGTGCCAGCAGCTTAGCCGGGACGCCTCACGAGCAGTACTTC. Drawing the rest from reference TRBV7-9 and TRBJ2-7, the complete variable domain is DTGVSQNPRHKITKRGQNVTFRCDPISEHNRLYWYRQTLGQGPEFLTYFQNEAQLEKSRLLSDRFSAERPKGSFSTLEIQRTEQGDSAMYLCASSLAGTPHEQYFGPGTRLTVT.